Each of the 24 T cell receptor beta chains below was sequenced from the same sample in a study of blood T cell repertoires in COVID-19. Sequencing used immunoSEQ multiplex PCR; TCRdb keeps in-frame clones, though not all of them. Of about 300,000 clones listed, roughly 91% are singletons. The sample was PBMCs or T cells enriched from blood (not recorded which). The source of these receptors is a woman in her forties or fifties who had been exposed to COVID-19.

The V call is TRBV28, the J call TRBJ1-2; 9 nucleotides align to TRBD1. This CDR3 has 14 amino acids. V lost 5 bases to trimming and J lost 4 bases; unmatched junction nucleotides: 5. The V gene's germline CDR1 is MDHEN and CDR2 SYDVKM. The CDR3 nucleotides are TGTGCCAGCAGTATTAAGGACAGGGGCTATGGCTACACCTTC. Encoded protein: CASSIKDRGYGYTF.

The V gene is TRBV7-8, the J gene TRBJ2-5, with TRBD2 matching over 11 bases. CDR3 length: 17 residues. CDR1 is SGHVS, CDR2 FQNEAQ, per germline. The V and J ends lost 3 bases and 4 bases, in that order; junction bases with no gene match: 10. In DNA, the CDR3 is TGTGCCAGCAGCTTCGGGCTAGCGGGGGGAGGAGGAGAGACCCAGTACTTC. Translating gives CASSFGLAGGGGETQYF.

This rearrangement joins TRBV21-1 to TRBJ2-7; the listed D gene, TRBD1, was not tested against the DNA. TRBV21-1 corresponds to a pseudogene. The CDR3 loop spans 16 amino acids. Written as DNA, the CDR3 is TGTGCCGGTCAAGGACAGGGGAGATTACCCCCCTACGAGCAGTACTTC. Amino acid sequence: CAGQGQGRLPPYEQYF.

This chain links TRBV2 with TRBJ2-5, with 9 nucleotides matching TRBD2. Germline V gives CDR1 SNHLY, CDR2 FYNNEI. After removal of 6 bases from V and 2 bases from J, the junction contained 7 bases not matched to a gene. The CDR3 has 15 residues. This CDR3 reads CASRNSGGPQETQYF. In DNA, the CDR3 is TGTGCCAGCAGGAATAGCGGGGGCCCACAAGAGACCCAGTACTTC. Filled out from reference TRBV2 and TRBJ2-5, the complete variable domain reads EPEVTQTPSHQVTQMGQEVILRCVPISNHLYFYWYRQILGQKVEFLVSFYNNEISEKSEIFDDQFSVERPDGSNFTLKIRSTKLEDSAMYFCASRNSGGPQETQYFGPGTRLLVL.

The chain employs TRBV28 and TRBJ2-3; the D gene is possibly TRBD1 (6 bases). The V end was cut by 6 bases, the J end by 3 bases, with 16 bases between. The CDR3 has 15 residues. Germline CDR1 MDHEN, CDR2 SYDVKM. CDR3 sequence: CASRPDRYGTDTQYF. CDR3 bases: TGTGCCAGCAGACCAGACAGGTACGGGACAGATACGCAGTATTTT.

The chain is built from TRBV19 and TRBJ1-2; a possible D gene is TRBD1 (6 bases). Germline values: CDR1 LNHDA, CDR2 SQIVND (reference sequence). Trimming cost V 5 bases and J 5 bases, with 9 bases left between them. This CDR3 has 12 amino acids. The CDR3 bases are TGTGCCAGTAGTTGGGGGCCATATGGCTACACCTTC. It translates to CASSWGPYGYTF.

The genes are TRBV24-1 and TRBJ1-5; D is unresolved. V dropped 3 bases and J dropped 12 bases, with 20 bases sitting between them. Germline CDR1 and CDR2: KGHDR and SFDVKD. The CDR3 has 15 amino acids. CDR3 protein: CATSDSGTDVQFQHF. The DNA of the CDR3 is TGTGCCACCAGTGATAGCGGAACTGATGTCCAGTTCCAGCATTTT.

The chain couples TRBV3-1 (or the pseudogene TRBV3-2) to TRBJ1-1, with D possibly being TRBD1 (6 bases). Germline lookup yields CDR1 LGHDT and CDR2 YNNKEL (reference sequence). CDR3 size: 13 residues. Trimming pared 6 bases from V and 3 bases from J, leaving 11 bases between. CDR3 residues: CASRSGEYTEAFF. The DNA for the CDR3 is TGTGCCAGCAGGTCAGGGGAGTACACTGAAGCTTTCTTT.

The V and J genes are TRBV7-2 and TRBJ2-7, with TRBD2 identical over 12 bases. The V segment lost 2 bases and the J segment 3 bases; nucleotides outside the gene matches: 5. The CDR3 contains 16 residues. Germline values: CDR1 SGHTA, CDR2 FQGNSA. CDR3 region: CASSLRLAGALYEQYF. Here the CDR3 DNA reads TGTGCCAGCAGCTTACGACTAGCGGGGGCCCTCTACGAGCAGTACTTC.

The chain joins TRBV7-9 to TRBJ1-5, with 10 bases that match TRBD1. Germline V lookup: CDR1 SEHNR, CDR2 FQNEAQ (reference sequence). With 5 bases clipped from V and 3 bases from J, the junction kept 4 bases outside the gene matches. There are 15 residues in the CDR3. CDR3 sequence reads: CASSPGTGVNQPQHF. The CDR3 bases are TGTGCCAGCAGCCCAGGGACAGGGGTCAATCAGCCCCAGCATTTT.

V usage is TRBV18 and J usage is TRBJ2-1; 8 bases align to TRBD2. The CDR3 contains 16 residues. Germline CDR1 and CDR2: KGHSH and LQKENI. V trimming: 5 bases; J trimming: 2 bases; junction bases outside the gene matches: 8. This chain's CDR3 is CASSELRGDTYNEQFF. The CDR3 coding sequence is TGTGCCAGCTCAGAACTGCGGGGGGATACCTACAATGAGCAGTTCTTC.

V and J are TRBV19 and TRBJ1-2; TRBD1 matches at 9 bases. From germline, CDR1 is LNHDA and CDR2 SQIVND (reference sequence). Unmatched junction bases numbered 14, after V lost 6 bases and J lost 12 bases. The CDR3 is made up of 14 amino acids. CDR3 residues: CASRLTGGPAKDTF. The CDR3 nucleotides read TGTGCCAGTAGGCTGACAGGGGGGCCGGCCAAGGACACCTTC. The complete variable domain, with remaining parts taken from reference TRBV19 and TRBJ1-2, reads DGGITQSPKYLFRKEGQNVTLSCEQNLNHDAMYWYRQDPGQGLRLIYYSQIVNDFQKGDIAEGYSVSREKKESFPLTVTSAQKNPTAFYLCASRLTGGPAKDTFGSGTRLTVV.

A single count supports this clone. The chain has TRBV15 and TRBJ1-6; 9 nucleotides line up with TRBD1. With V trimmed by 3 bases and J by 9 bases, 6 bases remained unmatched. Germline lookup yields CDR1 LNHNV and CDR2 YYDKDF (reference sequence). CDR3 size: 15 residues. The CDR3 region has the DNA TGTGCCACCAGCAGGGCCCGGGACAGGGCTTCACCCCTCCACTTT. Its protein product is CATSRARDRASPLHF. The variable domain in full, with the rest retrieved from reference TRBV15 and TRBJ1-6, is DAMVIQNPRYQVTQFGKPVTLSCSQTLNHNVMYWYQQKSSQAPKLLFHYYDKDFNNEADTPDNFQSRRPNTSFCFLDIRSPGLGDTAMYLCATSRARDRASPLHFGNGTRLTVT.

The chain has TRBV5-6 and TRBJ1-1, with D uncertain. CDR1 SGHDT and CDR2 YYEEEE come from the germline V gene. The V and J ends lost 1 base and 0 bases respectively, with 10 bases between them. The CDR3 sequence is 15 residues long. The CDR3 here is CASSLIAGLNTEAFF. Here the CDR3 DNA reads TGTGCCAGCAGCTTGATCGCGGGTTTGAACACTGAAGCTTTCTTT.

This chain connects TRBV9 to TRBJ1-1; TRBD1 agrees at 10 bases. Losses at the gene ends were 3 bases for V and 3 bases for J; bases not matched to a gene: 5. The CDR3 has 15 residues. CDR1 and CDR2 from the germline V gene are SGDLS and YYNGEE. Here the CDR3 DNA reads TGTGCCAGCAGCGGACAGGGGGCGCGGGACACTGAAGCTTTCTTT. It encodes CASSGQGARDTEAFF.

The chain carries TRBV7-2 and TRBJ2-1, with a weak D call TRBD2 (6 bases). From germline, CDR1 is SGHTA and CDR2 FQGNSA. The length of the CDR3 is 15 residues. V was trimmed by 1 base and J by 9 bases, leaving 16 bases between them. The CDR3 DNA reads TGTGCCAGCAGCTTAGGACTAGGTCCGCTTGCTGAGCAGTTCTTC. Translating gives CASSLGLGPLAEQFF.

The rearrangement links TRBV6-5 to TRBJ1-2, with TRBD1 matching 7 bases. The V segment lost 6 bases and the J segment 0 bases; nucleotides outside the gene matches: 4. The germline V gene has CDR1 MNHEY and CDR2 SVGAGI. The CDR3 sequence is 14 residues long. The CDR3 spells CASSRQGANYGYTF. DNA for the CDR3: TGTGCCAGCAGCCGACAGGGAGCTAACTATGGCTACACCTTC.

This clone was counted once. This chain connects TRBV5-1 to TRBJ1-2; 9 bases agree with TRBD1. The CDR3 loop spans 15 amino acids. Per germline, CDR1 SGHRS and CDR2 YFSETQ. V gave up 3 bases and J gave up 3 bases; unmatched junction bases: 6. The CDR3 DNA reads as TGCGCCAGCAGCTCTGGGACAGGGTGGGACTATGGCTACACCTTC. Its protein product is CASSSGTGWDYGYTF. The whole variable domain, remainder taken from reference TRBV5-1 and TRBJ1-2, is KAGVTQTPRYLIKTRGQQVTLSCSPISGHRSVSWYQQTPGQGLQFLFEYFSETQRNKGNFPGRFSGRQFSNSRSEMNVSTLELGDSALYLCASSSGTGWDYGYTFGSGTRLTVV.

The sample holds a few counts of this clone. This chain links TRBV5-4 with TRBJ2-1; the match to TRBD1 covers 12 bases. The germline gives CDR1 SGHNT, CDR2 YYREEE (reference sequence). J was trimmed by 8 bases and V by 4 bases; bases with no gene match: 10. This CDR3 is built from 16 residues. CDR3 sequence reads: CASSLPGTGGWDEQFF. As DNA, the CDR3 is TGTGCCAGCAGCCTTCCCGGGACAGGGGGCTGGGATGAGCAGTTCTTC.

CDR3 sequence: CASSATGTGGVKQYF. Here the CDR3 DNA reads TGCGCCAGCAGCGCAACCGGGACAGGGGGCGTCAAGCAGTACTTC. The chain carries TRBV5-1 and TRBJ2-7, with 12 bases identical to TRBD1. The germline gives CDR1 SGHRS, CDR2 YFSETQ. This CDR3 comprises 15 residues. V lost 4 bases, J lost 8 bases, and 10 bases stayed unmatched.

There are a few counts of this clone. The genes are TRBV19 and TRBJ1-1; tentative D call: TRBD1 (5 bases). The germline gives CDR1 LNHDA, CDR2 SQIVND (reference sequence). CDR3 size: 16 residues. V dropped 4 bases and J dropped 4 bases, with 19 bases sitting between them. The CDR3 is CASSSTPSNQGTEAFF. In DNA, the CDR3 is TGTGCCAGTAGTAGTACCCCTTCCAATCAGGGCACTGAAGCTTTCTTT.

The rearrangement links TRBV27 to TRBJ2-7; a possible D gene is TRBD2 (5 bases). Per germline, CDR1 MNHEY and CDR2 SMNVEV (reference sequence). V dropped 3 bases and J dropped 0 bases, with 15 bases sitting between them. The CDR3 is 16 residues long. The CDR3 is CASSFHRSGSSYEQYF. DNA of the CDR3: TGTGCCAGCAGTTTTCATCGGAGCGGAAGCTCCTACGAGCAGTACTTC.

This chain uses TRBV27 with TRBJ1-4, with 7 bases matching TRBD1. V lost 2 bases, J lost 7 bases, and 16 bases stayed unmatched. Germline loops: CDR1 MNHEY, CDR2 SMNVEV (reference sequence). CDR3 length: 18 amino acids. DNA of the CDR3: TGTGCCAGCAGTTTACCTCTCCAGGGGGGCTTCGAGTGTGAAAAACTGTTTTTT. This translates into CASSLPLQGGFECEKLFF.

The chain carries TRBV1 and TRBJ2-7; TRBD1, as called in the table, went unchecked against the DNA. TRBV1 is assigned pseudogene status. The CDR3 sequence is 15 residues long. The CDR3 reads CTSSARDRGIYEQYF. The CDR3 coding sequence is TGCACCAGCAGCGCCCGGGACAGGGGAATTTACGAGCAGTACTTC.